This T cell receptor beta chain appears in the sequencing data of a study of cytomegalovirus exposure and HLA in healthy donors. The wider study: In a previous analysis, approximately 110 million unique TCR beta sequences were found from 170 million or so T cells.

The CDR3 has 14 residues. Looked up from germline, CDR1 is ENHRY and CDR2 is SYGVKD. Unmatched junction bases numbered 7, after V lost 2 bases and J lost 9 bases. Findings and limits, study-wide: Apart from CMV serostatus, no immune exposure information was available. Reportedly, diagnosis of cytomegalovirus status by the classifier showed high specificity and sensitivity.

To note about this clone: What it binds is not known.

Primers: 60 Vbeta forward and 13 Jbeta reverse. TCRdb keeps only in-frame clones here, not all; method: immunoSEQ multiplex PCR. The table records about 150,000 clones, approximately 81% of them present only once. Sequences were obtained from PBMCs. The genes are TRBV10-3 and TRBJ1-5; 7 bases map to TRBD1. This TCR was sampled from a woman aged 18 to 35 in good health and CMV-seronegative. The CDR3 DNA reads TGTGCCATCAGTGAGGGAGGGGGCCTTCGGCCCCAGCATTTT. Its protein product is CAISEGGGLRPQHF.